This T cell receptor (beta chain) was identified in a study of blood T cell repertoires in COVID-19. Study at large: Italy, Spain and the United States were the sources of the convalescent and acute COVID-19 samples.

The CDR3 contains 15 residues. Germline lookup yields CDR1 SGHRS and CDR2 YFSETQ. Trimming at V came to 0 bases and at J to 5 bases, leaving 5 bases not matched to a gene. Authors' analysis steps: Amplification of reference gene primers provided the estimated nucleated cell counts. Profiled with immunoSEQ multiplex PCR; TCRdb holds only in-frame clones, not every one. The V and J calls and clone size are taken from that table; D and trimming were inferred from the DNA. Of around 320,000 clones in the sample, 90% to 95% were seen once. This clone was seen a single time. The sequencing input was PBMCs or T cells enriched from blood (not recorded which). This sequence joins TRBV5-1 and TRBJ1-5, with 7 bases that match TRBD1. The sequence derives from a woman aged 25 to 39 who had been exposed to COVID-19. As DNA, the CDR3 is TGCGCCAGCAGCTTGGGACAGGGCCCTCATCAGCCCCAGCATTTT. Its protein product is CASSLGQGPHQPQHF.